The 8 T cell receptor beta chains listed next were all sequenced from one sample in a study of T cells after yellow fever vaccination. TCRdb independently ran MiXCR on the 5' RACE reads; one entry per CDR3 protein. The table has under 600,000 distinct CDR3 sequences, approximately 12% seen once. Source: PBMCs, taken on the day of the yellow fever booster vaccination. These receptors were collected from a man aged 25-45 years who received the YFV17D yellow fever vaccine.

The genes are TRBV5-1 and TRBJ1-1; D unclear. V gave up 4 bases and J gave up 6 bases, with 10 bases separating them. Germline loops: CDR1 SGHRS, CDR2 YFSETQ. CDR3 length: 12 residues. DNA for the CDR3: TGCGCCAGCAGCCCGGGCTGGGCTGAAGCTTTCTTT. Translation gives CASSPGWAEAFF.

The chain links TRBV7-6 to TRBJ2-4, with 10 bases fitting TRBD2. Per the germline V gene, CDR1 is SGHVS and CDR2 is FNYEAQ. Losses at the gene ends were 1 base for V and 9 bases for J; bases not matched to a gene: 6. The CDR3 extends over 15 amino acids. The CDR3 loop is CASSLGGQREGIQYF. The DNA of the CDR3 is TGTGCCAGCAGCTTAGGGGGACAGCGGGAGGGCATTCAGTACTTC.

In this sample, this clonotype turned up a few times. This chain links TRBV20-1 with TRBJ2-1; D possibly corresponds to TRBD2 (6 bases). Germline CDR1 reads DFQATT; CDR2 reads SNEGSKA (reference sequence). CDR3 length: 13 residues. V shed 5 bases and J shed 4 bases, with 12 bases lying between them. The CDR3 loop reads CSAVRDSYNEQFF. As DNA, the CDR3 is TGCAGTGCTGTCCGGGACTCATACAATGAGCAGTTCTTC.

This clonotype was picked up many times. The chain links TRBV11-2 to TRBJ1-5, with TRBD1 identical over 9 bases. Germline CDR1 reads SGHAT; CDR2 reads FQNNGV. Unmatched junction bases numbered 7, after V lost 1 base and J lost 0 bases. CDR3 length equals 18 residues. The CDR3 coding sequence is TGTGCCAGCAGCTTAGGGGGGACAGGGACTTATAGCAATCAGCCCCAGCATTTT. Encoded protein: CASSLGGTGTYSNQPQHF. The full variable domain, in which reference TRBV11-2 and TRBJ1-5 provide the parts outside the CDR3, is EAGVAQSPRYKIIEKRQSVAFWCNPISGHATLYWYQQILGQGPKLLIQFQNNGVVDDSQLPKDRFSAERLKGVDSTLKIQPAKLEDSAVYLCASSLGGTGTYSNQPQHFGDGTRLSIL.

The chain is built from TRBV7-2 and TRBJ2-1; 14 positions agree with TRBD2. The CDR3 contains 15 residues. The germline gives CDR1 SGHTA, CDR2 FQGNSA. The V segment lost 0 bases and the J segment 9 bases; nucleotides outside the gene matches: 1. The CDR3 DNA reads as TGTGCCAGCAGCTTAGCGGGACTAGCGGGAGTTGAGCAGTTCTTC. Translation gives CASSLAGLAGVEQFF. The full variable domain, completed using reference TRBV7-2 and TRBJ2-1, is GAGVSQSPSNKVTEKGKDVELRCDPISGHTALYWYRQSLGQGLEFLIYFQGNSAPDKSGLPSDRFSAERTGGSVSTLTIQRTQQEDSAVYLCASSLAGLAGVEQFFGPGTRLTVL.

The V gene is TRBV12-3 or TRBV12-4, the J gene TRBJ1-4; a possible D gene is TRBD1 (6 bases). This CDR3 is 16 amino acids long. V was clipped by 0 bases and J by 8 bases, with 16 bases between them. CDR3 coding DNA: TGTGCCAGCAGTTTAGCGGGGCAGGGGATGCGAGAAAAACTGTTTTTT. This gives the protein CASSLAGQGMREKLFF.

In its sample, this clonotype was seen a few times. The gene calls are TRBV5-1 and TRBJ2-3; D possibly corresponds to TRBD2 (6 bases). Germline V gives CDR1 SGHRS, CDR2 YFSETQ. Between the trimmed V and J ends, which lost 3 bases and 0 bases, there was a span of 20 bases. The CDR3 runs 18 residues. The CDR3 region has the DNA TGCGCCAGCAGCTCGGATACTGTAGCGGATACTAGCACAGATACGCAGTATTTT. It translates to CASSSDTVADTSTDTQYF.

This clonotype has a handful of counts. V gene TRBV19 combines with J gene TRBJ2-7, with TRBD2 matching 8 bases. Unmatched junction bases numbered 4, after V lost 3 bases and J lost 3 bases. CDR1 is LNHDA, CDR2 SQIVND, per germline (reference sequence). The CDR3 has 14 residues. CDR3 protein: CASSMRSGSYEQYF. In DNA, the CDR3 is TGTGCCAGTAGTATGCGCAGCGGGAGCTACGAGCAGTACTTC.